The TCR beta chain under discussion was sequenced for a study of vaccination effects on CD4 cells after COVID-19. Study-level information: It was a median of 72 days after the second dose that post-vaccine samples were obtained.

The sample holds a few counts of this clone. Its target is unknown. Sequencing followed a ViraFEST assay step that expanded antigen-specific CD4+ T cells with viral peptide pools. Culture proceeded for 10 days, and CD4+ T cells were then isolated. It was two doses of either the BNT162b2 or mRNA-1273 vaccine that participants received. General study results and limits: Few convalescent patients, and no early post-infection timepoints, were available to the study.

Sequencing was performed with immunoSEQ multiplex PCR; in TCRdb, only in-frame clones are kept and a portion is missing. This repertoire shows about 46,000 clones, 65% to 75% found once; its top ten account for roughly 15%. With V trimmed by 3 bases and J by 5 bases, 7 bases remained unmatched. This CDR3 is 15 amino acids long. The germline CDR1 and CDR2 sequences are MNHEY and SMNVEV (reference sequence). The source material was CD4+ T cells from PBMCs cultured with HCoV-OC43 spike peptides, sampled after COVID-19 vaccination. The subset denotes: HCoV-OC43 spike overlapping peptide pool stimulation. The chain employs TRBV27 and TRBJ2-5; TRBD1 matches 9 bases. The TCR was taken from a human donor who received a COVID-19 vaccine. Here the CDR3 DNA reads TGTGCCAGCAGTTTCGGACAGGGGATGGGGGAGACCCAGTACTTC. Translated: CASSFGQGMGETQYF.